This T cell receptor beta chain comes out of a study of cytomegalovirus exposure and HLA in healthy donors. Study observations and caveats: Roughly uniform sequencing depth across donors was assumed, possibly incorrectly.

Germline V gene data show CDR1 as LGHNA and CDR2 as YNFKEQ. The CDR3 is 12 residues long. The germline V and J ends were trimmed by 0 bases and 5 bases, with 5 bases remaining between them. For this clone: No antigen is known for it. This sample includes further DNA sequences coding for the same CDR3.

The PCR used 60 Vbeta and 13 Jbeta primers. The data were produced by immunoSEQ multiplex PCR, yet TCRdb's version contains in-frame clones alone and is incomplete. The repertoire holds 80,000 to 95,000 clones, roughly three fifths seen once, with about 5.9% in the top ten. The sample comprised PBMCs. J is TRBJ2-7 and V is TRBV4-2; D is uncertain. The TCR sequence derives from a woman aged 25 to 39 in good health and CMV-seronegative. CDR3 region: CASSQDPDEQYF. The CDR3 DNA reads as TGTGCCAGCAGCCAAGATCCGGACGAGCAGTACTTC.